This TCR beta chain stems from a study of cytomegalovirus exposure and HLA in healthy donors. CDR3 length: 12 amino acids. From germline, CDR1 is SQVTM and CDR2 ANQGSEA. The ends lost 6 bases at V and 2 bases at J; junction bases unmatched: 3. In this sample, this clone turned up a few times. Its cognate antigen is unknown. In the PCR, 60 Vbeta and 13 Jbeta primers were used. The method was immunoSEQ multiplex PCR; TCRdb's version includes in-frame clones alone and lacks a portion of them. The sample yields around 140,000 clones, roughly 77% seen once. General study points: Further analysis was carried out later, and it showed several of the most significant clusters appearing linked to common viral pathogens. A later analysis showed that HLA-associated TCR beta chains had undergone more clonal expansion than equally common others. As a later analysis showed, a missense DCLRE1C variant was linked to trimming of TCR beta V- and J-genes.

Specimen: PBMCs. The rearrangement uses TRBV29-1 and TRBJ1-2; 7 bases fit TRBD1. The TCR was taken from a male donor in good health and CMV-seronegative. The CDR3: CSVEQGNYGYTF. In DNA, the CDR3 is TGCAGCGTCGAACAGGGGAACTATGGCTACACCTTC. Based on the CDR3 plus reference TRBV29-1 and TRBJ1-2, the full variable domain is SAVISQKPSRDICQRGTSLTIQCQVDSQVTMMFWYRQQPGQSLTLIATANQGSEATYESGFVIDKFPISRPNLTFSTLTVSNMSPEDSSIYLCSVEQGNYGYTFGSGTRLTVV.